Listed here are 2 T cell receptor beta chains from one sample, sequenced in a study of human T cells and chemical hapten exposure. TCRdb ran MiXCR on the RACE reads and lists one entry per CDR3 protein. The sample records about 140,000 distinct CDR3 sequences, roughly 12% being singletons. Time point of the sample: patch test 2, 6 weeks after DPC sensitization. Treatment here: therapeutic diphenylcyclopropenone sensitization with weekly scalp DPC. Sequenced here: whole blood, sampled in connection with sensitization to the hapten diphenylcyclopropenone (DPC). The receptors shown here come from a woman between 50 and 59 years old with alopecia areata. Some clones in this sample may be carry-over from other donors' samples.

This clonotype was seen only once. The chain is built from TRBV5-6 and TRBJ1-2; D uncertain. The CDR3 sequence is 13 residues long. Germline CDR1 SGHDT, CDR2 YYEEEE. V lost 4 bases, J lost 4 bases, and 11 bases lay in between. As DNA, the CDR3 is TGTGCCAGCAGCCCCGGTCCTATCTATGGCTACACCTTC. This gives the protein CASSPGPIYGYTF.

This clonotype turned up a few times. This chain links TRBV28 with TRBJ1-6; 8 bases fit TRBD1. After removal of 1 base from V and 8 bases from J, the junction contained 7 bases not matched to a gene. This CDR3 region has 16 residues. Germline loops: CDR1 MDHEN, CDR2 SYDVKM. Here the CDR3 DNA reads TGTGCCAGCAGTTTATTACACAGGGGGGGCGATTCACCCCTCCACTTT. Translated, it gives CASSLLHRGGDSPLHF.